This T cell receptor (beta chain) was documented in a study of blood T cell repertoires in COVID-19 (dated by TCRdb to about 2020). Background on the whole study: The collaborator samples originated in the United States, Italy and Spain and spanned the acute and convalescent phases of COVID-19. The prospective study material was composed of cDNA or gDNA derived from T cells, B-cell-depleted T cells, or PBMCs. Subjects who had been exposed to COVID-19, were actively infected with it, or had recovered from it provided the deeply sampled blood TCRbeta repertoires that made up the dataset. The repertoires were released in a freely available public database meant as a resource for research on the immune response to SARS-CoV-2. Samples were obtained from the ongoing ImmuneRACE study (first 160 participants) and from about 1,300 subjects provided by 6 global collaborators. Nearly every sample came with metadata listing a de-identified subject ID, COVID-19 status, age in years and sex. Where available, HLA class I and class II types were taken from metadata supplied by the sample provider and were not determined by assay-based typing.

Comments on this clone: Its antigen has not been determined. Per-nucleotide qualities are absent, and no much larger clonotype sits a single base away. The identical CDR3 is also encoded by other nucleotide sequences in the sample.

Paper-wide results and their limitations: The quantity of clinical and demographic metadata differed by source and by participant and was supplied without curation.

V lost 5 bases and J lost 2 bases; the stretch between them is 9 bases long. Including the terminal cysteine and phenylalanine, the CDR3 comprises 13 residues. The retained sequence is limited to the CDR3, 39 bases, with the frame set at the first base. Sequences SEHNR (CDR1) and FQNEAQ (CDR2) are obtained from the germline V gene (reference sequence). In Seattle, one collaborating source enrolled patients while the infection was active and tracked those patients longitudinally over the course of disease. The collaborating institutions used their own protocols to collect whole blood in K2EDTA tubes. For TCRbeta analysis, collaborators shipped samples in one of three forms: frozen whole blood, isolated PBMCs, or DNA extracted from either of those sample types. TCRbeta CDR3 regions were amplified from genomic DNA by means of the immunoSEQ Assay, a bias-controlled multiplex PCR. The paper's data handling went like this. The number of nucleated cells in each sample was estimated by amplification of reference gene primers within the assay. To quantify the absolute abundance of each unique TCRbeta CDR3 rearrangement, sequence reads were collapsed and filtered. For each sample, productive Simpson clonality was calculated by taking the square root of Simpson's diversity index across productive rearrangements. Sourced from immuneACCESS, this table was stored by TCRdb with only in-frame sequences that have V and J called. A share of the clones is absent; for the studies checked, an unresolved V gene accounts for under half, and the remainder has no known explanation. D and trimming come from the DNA, and the V and J calls and clone size come from that table. The sample table lists about 160,000 clones, approximately 84% of them with a count of one. Of the sample, under 7% falls within the top ten clones.

The chain joins TRBV7-9 to TRBJ1-2, with a tentative D gene TRBD1 over 6 matching bases. This TCR was recovered from a woman aged 45-65 years with COVID-19, enrolled during active disease. Source material: peripheral blood. The bases are TGTGCCAGCAGCCTACAGGGAAACTATGGCTACACCTTC. It specifies CASSLQGNYGYTF.